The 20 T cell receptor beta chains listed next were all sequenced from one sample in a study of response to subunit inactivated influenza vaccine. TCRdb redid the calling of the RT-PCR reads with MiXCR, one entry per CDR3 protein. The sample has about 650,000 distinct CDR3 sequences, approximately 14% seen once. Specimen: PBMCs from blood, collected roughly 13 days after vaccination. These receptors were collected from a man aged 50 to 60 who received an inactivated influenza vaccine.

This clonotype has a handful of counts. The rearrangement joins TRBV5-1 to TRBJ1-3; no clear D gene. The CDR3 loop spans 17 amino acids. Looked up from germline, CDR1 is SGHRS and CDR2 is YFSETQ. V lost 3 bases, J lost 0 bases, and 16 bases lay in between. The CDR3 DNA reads TGCGCCAGCAGCTCGGATACAGCGGTCATCTCTGGAAACACCATATATTTT. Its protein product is CASSSDTAVISGNTIYF.

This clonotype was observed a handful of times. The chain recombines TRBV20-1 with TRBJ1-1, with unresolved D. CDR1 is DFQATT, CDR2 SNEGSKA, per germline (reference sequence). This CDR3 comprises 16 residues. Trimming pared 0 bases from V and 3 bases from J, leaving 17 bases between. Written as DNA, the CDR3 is TGCAGTGCTAGAGATGCTACAACCGGGCCCTACACTGAAGCTTTCTTT. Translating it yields CSARDATTGPYTEAFF.

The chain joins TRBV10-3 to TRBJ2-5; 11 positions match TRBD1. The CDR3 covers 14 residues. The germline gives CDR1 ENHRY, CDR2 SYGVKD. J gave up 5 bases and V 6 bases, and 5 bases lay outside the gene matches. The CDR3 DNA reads TGTGCCATCAGAGGGGGACAGGGGGTGGAGACCCAGTACTTC. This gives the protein CAIRGGQGVETQYF.

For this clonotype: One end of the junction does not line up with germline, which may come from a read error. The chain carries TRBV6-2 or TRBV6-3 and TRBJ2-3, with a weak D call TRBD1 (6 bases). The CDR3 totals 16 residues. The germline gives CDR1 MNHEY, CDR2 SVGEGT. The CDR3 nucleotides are TGTGCCAGCAGTTACTCGCCAGGGGCTCCCACAGATACGCATTATTTT. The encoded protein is CASSYSPGAPTDTHYF.

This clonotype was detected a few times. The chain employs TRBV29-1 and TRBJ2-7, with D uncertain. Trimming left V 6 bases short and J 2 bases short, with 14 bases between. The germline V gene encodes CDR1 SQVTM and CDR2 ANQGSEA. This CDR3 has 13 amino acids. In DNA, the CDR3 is TGCAGCGTCTTAATCCGGACCCCCTACGAGCAGTACTTC. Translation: CSVLIRTPYEQYF.

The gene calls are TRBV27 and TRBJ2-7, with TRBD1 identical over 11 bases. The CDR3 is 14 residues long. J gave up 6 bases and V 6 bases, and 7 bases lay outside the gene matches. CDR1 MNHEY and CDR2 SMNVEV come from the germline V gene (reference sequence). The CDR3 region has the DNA TGTGCCAGCAGACGCGGACAGGGGGCGTTCGAGCAGTACTTC. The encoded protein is CASRRGQGAFEQYF.

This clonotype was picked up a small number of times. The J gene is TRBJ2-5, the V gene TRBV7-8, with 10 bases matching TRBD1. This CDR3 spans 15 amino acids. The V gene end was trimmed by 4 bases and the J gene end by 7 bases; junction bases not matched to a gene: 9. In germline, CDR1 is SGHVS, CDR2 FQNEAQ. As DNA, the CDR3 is TGTGCCAGCAGCTCTACCGGGACAGGGGAGAGGACCCAGTACTTC. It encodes CASSSTGTGERTQYF.

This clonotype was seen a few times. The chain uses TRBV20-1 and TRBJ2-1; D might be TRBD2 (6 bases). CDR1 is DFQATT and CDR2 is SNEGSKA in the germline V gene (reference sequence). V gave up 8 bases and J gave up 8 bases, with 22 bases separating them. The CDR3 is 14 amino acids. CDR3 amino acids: CSQGRPQKRDEQFF. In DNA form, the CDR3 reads TGCAGTCAAGGGAGGCCTCAGAAGCGTGATGAGCAGTTCTTC.

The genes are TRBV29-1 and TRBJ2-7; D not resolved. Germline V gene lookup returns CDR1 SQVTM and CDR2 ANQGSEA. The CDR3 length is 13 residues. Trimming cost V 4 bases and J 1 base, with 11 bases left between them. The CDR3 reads CSVVRDPSYEQYF. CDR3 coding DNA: TGCAGCGTTGTTAGGGATCCATCCTACGAGCAGTACTTC.

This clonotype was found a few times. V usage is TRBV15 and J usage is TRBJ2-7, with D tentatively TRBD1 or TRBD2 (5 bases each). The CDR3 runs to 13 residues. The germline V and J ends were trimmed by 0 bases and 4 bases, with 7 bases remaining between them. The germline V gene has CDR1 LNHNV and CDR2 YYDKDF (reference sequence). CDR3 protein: CATSRDGGYEQYF. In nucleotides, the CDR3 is TGTGCCACCAGCAGAGATGGGGGTTACGAGCAGTACTTC. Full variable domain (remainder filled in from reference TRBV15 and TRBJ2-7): DAMVIQNPRYQVTQFGKPVTLSCSQTLNHNVMYWYQQKSSQAPKLLFHYYDKDFNNEADTPDNFQSRRPNTSFCFLDIRSPGLGDTAMYLCATSRDGGYEQYFGPGTRLTVT.

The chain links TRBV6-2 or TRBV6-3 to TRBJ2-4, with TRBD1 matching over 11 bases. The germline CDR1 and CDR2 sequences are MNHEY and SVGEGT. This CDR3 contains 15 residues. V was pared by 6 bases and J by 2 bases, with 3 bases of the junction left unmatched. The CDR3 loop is CASRRDRGTKNIQYF. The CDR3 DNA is TGTGCCAGCAGGAGGGACAGGGGGACCAAAAACATTCAGTACTTC.

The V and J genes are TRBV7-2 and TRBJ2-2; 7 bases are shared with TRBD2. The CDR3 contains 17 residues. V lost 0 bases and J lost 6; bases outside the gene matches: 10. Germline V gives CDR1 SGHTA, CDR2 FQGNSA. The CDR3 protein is CASSLASAGRVSGELFF. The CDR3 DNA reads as TGTGCCAGCAGCTTAGCCAGTGCAGGGAGGGTGTCCGGGGAGCTGTTTTTT.

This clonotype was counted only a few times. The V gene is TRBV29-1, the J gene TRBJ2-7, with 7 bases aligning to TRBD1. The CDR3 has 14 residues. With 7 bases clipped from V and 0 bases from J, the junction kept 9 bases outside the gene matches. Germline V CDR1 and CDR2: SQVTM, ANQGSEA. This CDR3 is CSATDRAFSYEQYF. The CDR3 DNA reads TGCAGCGCAACCGACAGGGCCTTCTCCTACGAGCAGTACTTC.

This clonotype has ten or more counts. CDR3 in DNA: TGTGCCAGCTCATCGAGAGCCTACGAGCAGTACTTC. Residues: CASSSRAYEQYF. The chain uses TRBV18 and TRBJ2-7, with D unclear. V dropped 5 bases and J dropped 2 bases, with 7 bases sitting between them. The CDR3 spans 12 residues. Per the germline V gene, CDR1 is KGHSH and CDR2 is LQKENI. The complete variable domain, with remaining parts taken from reference TRBV18 and TRBJ2-7, reads NAGVMQNPRHLVRRRGQEARLRCSPMKGHSHVYWYRQLPEEGLKFMVYLQKENIIDESGMPKERFSAEFPKEGPSILRIQQVVRGDSAAYFCASSSRAYEQYFGPGTRLTVT.

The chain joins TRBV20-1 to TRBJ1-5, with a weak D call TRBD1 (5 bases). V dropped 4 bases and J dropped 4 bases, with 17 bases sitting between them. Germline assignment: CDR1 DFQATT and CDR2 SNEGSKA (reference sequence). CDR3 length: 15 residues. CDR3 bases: TGCAGTGCTAACCGGGACGTAGGCCTTAATCAGCCCCAGCATTTT. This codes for CSANRDVGLNQPQHF.

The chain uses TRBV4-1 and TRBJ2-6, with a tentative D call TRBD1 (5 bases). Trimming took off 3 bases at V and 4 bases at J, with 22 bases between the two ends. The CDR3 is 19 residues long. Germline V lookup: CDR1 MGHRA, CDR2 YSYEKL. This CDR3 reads CASSHRAWQGIFGANVLTF. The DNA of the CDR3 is TGCGCCAGCAGCCACAGGGCGTGGCAGGGAATCTTCGGGGCCAACGTCCTGACTTTC.

The CDR3: CASSEQQGPGETQYF. CDR3 sequence (DNA): TGTGCCAGCAGCGAACAACAGGGGCCGGGAGAGACCCAGTACTTC. The chain carries TRBV9 and TRBJ2-5, with 7 bases lining up with TRBD1. This CDR3 has 15 residues. Germline lookup yields CDR1 SGDLS and CDR2 YYNGEE. The V and J ends lost 3 bases and 4 bases, in that order; junction bases with no gene match: 9.

The CDR3 sequence is CASSPQRLTAAIQPQHF. The CDR3 DNA is TGTGCCAGCTCACCGCAAAGGCTGACAGCGGCGATTCAGCCCCAGCATTTT. The chain joins TRBV18 to TRBJ1-5; the D gene is possibly TRBD1 (5 bases). Germline CDR1 and CDR2: KGHSH and LQKENI. This CDR3 comprises 17 residues. Between the trimmed V and J ends, which lost 3 bases and 6 bases, there was a span of 21 bases.

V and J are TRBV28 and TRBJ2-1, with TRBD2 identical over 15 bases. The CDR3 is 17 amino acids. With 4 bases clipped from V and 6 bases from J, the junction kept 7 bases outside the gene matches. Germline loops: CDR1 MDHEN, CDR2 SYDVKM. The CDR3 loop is CASSSGLAGGMSNEQFF. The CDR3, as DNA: TGTGCCAGCAGTTCGGGACTAGCGGGAGGTATGTCCAATGAGCAGTTCTTC.

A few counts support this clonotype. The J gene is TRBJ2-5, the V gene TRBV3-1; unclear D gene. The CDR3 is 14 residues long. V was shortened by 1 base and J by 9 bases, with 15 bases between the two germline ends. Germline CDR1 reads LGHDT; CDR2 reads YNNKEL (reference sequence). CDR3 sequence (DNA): TGTGCCAGCAGCCAAGTTAGTGGGCCCGTGGCCCAGTACTTC. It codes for CASSQVSGPVAQYF.